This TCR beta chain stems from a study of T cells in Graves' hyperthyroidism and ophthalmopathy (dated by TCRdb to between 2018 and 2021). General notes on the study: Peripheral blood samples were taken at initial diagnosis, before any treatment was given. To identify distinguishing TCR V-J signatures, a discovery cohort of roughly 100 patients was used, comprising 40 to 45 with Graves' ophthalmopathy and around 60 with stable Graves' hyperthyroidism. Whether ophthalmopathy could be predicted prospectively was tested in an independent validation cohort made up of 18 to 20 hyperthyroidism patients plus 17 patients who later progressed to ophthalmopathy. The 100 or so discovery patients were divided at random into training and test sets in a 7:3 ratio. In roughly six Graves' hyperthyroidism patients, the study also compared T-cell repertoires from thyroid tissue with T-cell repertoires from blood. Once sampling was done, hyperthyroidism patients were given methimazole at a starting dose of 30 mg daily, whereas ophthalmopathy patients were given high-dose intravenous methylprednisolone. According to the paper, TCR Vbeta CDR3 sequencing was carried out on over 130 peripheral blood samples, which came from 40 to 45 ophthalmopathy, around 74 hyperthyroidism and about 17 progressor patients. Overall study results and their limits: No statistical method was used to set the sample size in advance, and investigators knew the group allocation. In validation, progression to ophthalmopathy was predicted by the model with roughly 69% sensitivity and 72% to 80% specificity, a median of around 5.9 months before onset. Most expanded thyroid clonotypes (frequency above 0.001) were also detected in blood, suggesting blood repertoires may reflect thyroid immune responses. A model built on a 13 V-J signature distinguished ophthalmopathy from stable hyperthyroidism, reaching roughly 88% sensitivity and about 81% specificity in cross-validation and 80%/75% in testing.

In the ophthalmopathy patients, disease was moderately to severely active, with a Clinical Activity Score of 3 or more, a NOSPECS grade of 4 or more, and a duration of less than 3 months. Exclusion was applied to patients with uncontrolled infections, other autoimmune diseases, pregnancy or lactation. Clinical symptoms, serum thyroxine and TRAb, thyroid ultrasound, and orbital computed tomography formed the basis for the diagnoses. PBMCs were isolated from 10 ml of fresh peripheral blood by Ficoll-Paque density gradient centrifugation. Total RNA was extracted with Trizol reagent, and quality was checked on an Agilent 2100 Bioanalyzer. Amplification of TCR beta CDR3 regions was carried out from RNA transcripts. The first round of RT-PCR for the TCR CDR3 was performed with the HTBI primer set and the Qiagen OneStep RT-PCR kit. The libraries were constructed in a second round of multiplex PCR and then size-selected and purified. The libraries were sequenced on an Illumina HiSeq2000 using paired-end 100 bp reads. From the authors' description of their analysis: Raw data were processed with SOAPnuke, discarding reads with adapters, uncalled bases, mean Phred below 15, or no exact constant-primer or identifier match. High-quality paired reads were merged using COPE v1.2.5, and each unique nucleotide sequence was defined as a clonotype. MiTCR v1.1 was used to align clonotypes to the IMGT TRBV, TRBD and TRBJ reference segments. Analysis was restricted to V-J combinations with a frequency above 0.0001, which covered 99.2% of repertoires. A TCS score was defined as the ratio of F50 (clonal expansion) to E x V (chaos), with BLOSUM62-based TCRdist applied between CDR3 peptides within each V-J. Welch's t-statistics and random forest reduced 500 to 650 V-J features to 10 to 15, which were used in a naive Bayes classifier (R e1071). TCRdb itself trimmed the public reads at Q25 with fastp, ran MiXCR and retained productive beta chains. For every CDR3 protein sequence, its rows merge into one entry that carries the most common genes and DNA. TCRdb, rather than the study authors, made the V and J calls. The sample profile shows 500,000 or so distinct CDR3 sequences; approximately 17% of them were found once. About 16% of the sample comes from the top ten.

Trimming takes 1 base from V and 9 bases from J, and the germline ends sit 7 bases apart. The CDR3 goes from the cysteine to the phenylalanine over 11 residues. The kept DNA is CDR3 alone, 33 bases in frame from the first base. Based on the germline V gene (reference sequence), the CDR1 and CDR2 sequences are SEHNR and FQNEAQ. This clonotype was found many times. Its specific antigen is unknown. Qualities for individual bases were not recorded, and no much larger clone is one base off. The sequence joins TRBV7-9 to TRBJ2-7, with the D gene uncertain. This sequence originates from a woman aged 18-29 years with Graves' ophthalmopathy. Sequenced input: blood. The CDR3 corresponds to CASSLERGQYF. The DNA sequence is TGTGCCAGCAGCTTAGAGCGTGGGCAGTACTTC.